Listed here are 3 T cell receptor beta chains from one sample, sequenced in a study of blood T cell repertoires in COVID-19. Assay used: immunoSEQ multiplex PCR; TCRdb lists only in-frame clones, some missing. The sample records a few hundred thousand clones, roughly 89% being singletons. Specimen: PBMCs or T cells enriched from blood (not recorded which). These receptors all come from a woman aged 30 to 39 who had recovered from COVID-19.

Comment on this clone: This sample also contains other DNA sequences that code for the same CDR3. The rearrangement links TRBV4-1 to TRBJ1-5; TRBD1 is a possible D gene (6 bases). Germline V gives CDR1 MGHRA, CDR2 YSYEKL. This CDR3 comprises 18 residues. V lost 0 bases and J 0 bases, leaving 15 bases between the germline ends. CDR3 amino acids: CASSQDSAGVNSNQPQHF. The CDR3 DNA reads as TGCGCCAGCAGCCAAGATTCGGCAGGGGTAAATAGCAATCAGCCCCAGCATTTT.

The V and J genes are TRBV27 and TRBJ1-5; D unclear. CDR3 size: 14 residues. V lost 5 bases, J lost 0 bases, and 8 bases lay in between. In germline, CDR1 is MNHEY, CDR2 SMNVEV (reference sequence). The CDR3 loop is CASSQSISNQPQHF. CDR3 DNA: TGTGCCAGCAGTCAATCTATTAGCAATCAGCCCCAGCATTTT.

The rearrangement links TRBV7-3 to TRBJ2-1; D is uncertain. V shed 2 bases and J shed 3 bases, with 5 bases lying between them. In germline, CDR1 is SGHTA, CDR2 FQGTGA. The CDR3 runs to 13 residues. CDR3 bases: TGTGCCAGCAGCTTAGAGGTCTACAATGAGCAGTTCTTC. Translating it yields CASSLEVYNEQFF.